Listed below are T cell receptor beta chains from one sample, sequenced in a study of metastatic and nonmetastatic thyroid tumors. TCRdb called clones again from the PCR reads with MiXCR. Of about 21,000 clones listed, about 17% are singletons. Sequenced sample: blood. The origin of the receptors is a male donor with papillary thyroid cancer or a benign thyroid nodule (not recorded which). Some clones in this sample may be carry-over from other donors' samples. The CDR3 runs from the conserved cysteine through the conserved F or W. The D gene is left open where the match is weak. Size is stated for part of the rows, as once, few or many counts, or as a class when the clone is expanded.

j_call: TRBJ1-2; clone_size: .; d_call: .; v_call: TRBV19; cdr3_nt: TGTGCCAGTAGTCCTCCTCAGGGCAGTACAAAAGGCTACACCTTC; cdr3_aa: CASSPPQGSTKGYTF
j_call: TRBJ2-1; clone_size: medium-sized; d_call: .; v_call: TRBV18; cdr3_nt: TGTGCCAGCTCACCACCGTCCTACAATGAGCAGTTCTTC; cdr3_aa: CASSPPSYNEQFF
j_call: TRBJ2-1; clone_size: medium-sized; d_call: .; v_call: TRBV9; cdr3_nt: TGTGCCAGCAGCGTAGACGAGGGCGGCTACAATGAGCAGTTCTTC; cdr3_aa: CASSVDEGGYNEQFF
j_call: TRBJ2-5; clone_size: many; d_call: TRBD1; v_call: TRBV2; cdr3_nt: TGTGCCAGCAGCAGACAGGGACAAGAGACCCAGTACTTC; cdr3_aa: CASSRQGQETQYF
j_call: TRBJ2-3; clone_size: many; d_call: .; v_call: TRBV9; cdr3_nt: TGTGCCAGCAGCGTCCCGGACTCCACAGATACGCAGTATTTT; cdr3_aa: CASSVPDSTDTQYF
j_call: TRBJ2-1; clone_size: many; d_call: .; v_call: TRBV20-1; cdr3_nt: TGCAGTGCTATGGGGCCGGGGAATGAGCAGTTCTTC; cdr3_aa: CSAMGPGNEQFF
j_call: TRBJ1-2; clone_size: many; d_call: .; v_call: TRBV24-1; cdr3_nt: TGTGCCACCAGTGACCAAGTACGCTACACCTTC; cdr3_aa: CATSDQVRYTF
j_call: TRBJ1-3; clone_size: medium-sized; d_call: TRBD1; v_call: TRBV30; cdr3_nt: TGTGCCTGGCTCCGGACAGGGGGTCACACCATATATTTT; cdr3_aa: CAWLRTGGHTIYF
j_call: TRBJ2-3; clone_size: many; d_call: TRBD2; v_call: TRBV6-4; cdr3_nt: TGTGCCAGCAGTGACTCTGCGGGAGTTACAGATACGCAGTATTTT; cdr3_aa: CASSDSAGVTDTQYF
j_call: TRBJ2-1; clone_size: many; d_call: .; v_call: TRBV10-3; cdr3_nt: TGTGCCATCAGTGGGCACGGGAGCTCCTACAATGAGCAGTTCTTC; cdr3_aa: CAISGHGSSYNEQFF
j_call: TRBJ2-2; clone_size: .; d_call: TRBD1; v_call: TRBV18; cdr3_nt: TGTGCCAGCTCACCAAGGGACAGGTTCGTCGGGGAGCTGTTTTTT; cdr3_aa: CASSPRDRFVGELFF
j_call: TRBJ1-1; clone_size: many; d_call: .; v_call: TRBV20-1; cdr3_nt: TGCAGTGCGGCACAACTGAACACTGAAGCTTTCTTT; cdr3_aa: CSAAQLNTEAFF
j_call: TRBJ2-1; clone_size: many; d_call: TRBD2; v_call: TRBV2; cdr3_nt: TGTGCCAGCAGTCTAGCACTAGCGGGTTACAATGAGCAGTTCTTC; cdr3_aa: CASSLALAGYNEQFF
j_call: TRBJ2-1; clone_size: .; d_call: .; v_call: TRBV5-5; cdr3_nt: TGTGCCAGCAGTACAGGGTGGGGGTCCTACAATGAGCAGTTCTTC; cdr3_aa: CASSTGWGSYNEQFF
j_call: TRBJ2-3; clone_size: medium-sized; d_call: TRBD2; v_call: TRBV6-4; cdr3_nt: TGTGCCAGCAGTGAAGCGGGGGGCACAGATACGCAGTATTTT; cdr3_aa: CASSEAGGTDTQYF
j_call: TRBJ1-4; clone_size: .; d_call: .; v_call: TRBV19; cdr3_nt: TGTGCCAGTAGCGAGAAGGTGGGACTGTTTTTT; cdr3_aa: CASSEKVGLFF
j_call: TRBJ1-5; clone_size: large; d_call: .; v_call: TRBV6-5; cdr3_nt: TGTGCCAGCAGTTACTCGACAGCTGGTAATCAGCCCCAGCATTTT; cdr3_aa: CASSYSTAGNQPQHF
j_call: TRBJ1-2; clone_size: many; d_call: TRBD1; v_call: TRBV7-8; cdr3_nt: TGTGCCAGCAGCCCACGGGACAGGGGGCGAATAGTCATATATGGCTACACCTTC; cdr3_aa: CASSPRDRGRIVIYGYTF
j_call: TRBJ2-4; clone_size: many; d_call: .; v_call: TRBV6-5; cdr3_nt: TGTGCCAGCAGTTACTCGACACCGCTATTAGCCAAAAACATTCAGTACTTC; cdr3_aa: CASSYSTPLLAKNIQYF
j_call: TRBJ2-3; clone_size: many; d_call: TRBD2; v_call: TRBV9; cdr3_nt: TGTGCCAGCAGCCCCGGCGGGGGGGCTGTAGATACGCAGTATTTT; cdr3_aa: CASSPGGGAVDTQYF
j_call: TRBJ2-3; clone_size: many; d_call: .; v_call: TRBV12-3/TRBV12-4; cdr3_nt: TGTGCCAGCACTCCCTTCACAGATACGCAGTATTTT; cdr3_aa: CASTPFTDTQYF
j_call: TRBJ1-1; clone_size: many; d_call: .; v_call: TRBV2; cdr3_nt: TGTGCCAGCAGTGAATCGGAGATTGAAGCTTTCTTT; cdr3_aa: CASSESEIEAFF
j_call: TRBJ1-5; clone_size: many; d_call: TRBD1; v_call: TRBV19; cdr3_nt: TGTGCCAGTAGTACAAATTGGGTCCCAACAGGGGGAAGGCCCCAGCATTTT; cdr3_aa: CASSTNWVPTGGRPQHF
j_call: TRBJ2-7; clone_size: .; d_call: TRBD2; v_call: TRBV20-1; cdr3_nt: TGCAGTGCACCCGGTGATAGCGGGGCCTCCTACGAGCAGTACTTC; cdr3_aa: CSAPGDSGASYEQYF
j_call: TRBJ1-2; clone_size: .; d_call: .; v_call: TRBV6-1; cdr3_nt: TGTGCCAGCAGTGACCGCGGGACTCCCAGCTACTATGGCTACACCTTC; cdr3_aa: CASSDRGTPSYYGYTF
j_call: TRBJ2-3; clone_size: many; d_call: .; v_call: TRBV2; cdr3_nt: TGTGCCAGCAGTGAAGCCTCTGTGCGAGGAACCCCCACAGATACGCAGTATTTT; cdr3_aa: CASSEASVRGTPTDTQYF
j_call: TRBJ1-2; clone_size: many; d_call: .; v_call: TRBV20-1; cdr3_nt: TGCAGTGGGGCCAGAGGGGCAAATGGCTACACCTTC; cdr3_aa: CSGARGANGYTF
j_call: TRBJ1-2; clone_size: many; d_call: TRBD1; v_call: TRBV5-4; cdr3_nt: TGTGCCAGCAGCCCGGAGACAGGGGCTAACTATGGCTACACCTTC; cdr3_aa: CASSPETGANYGYTF
j_call: TRBJ2-1; clone_size: many; d_call: TRBD2; v_call: TRBV4-1; cdr3_nt: TGCGCCAGCAGCTTAACACTAGCGGGGGTAGGGAATGAGCAGTTCTTC; cdr3_aa: CASSLTLAGVGNEQFF
j_call: TRBJ1-6; clone_size: many; d_call: .; v_call: TRBV20-1; cdr3_nt: TGCAGTGCTACTGGGCCGCATAATTCACCCCTCCACTTT; cdr3_aa: CSATGPHNSPLHF
j_call: TRBJ2-7; clone_size: many; d_call: .; v_call: TRBV29-1; cdr3_nt: TGCAGCGTAATGACGGATACCTACGAGCAGTACTTC; cdr3_aa: CSVMTDTYEQYF
j_call: TRBJ2-1; clone_size: many; d_call: .; v_call: TRBV27; cdr3_nt: TGTGCCAGCAGTTTCTTGAATGAGCAGTTCTTC; cdr3_aa: CASSFLNEQFF
j_call: TRBJ1-1; clone_size: many; d_call: .; v_call: TRBV3-1; cdr3_nt: TGTGCCAGCAGCCAGGGGTGGGGTGGGACTGAAGCTTTCTTT; cdr3_aa: CASSQGWGGTEAFF
j_call: TRBJ1-2; clone_size: many; d_call: .; v_call: TRBV5-6; cdr3_nt: TGTGCCAGCAGCTTCGGCAGGGGAAGGCAGGACTATGGCTACACCTTC; cdr3_aa: CASSFGRGRQDYGYTF
j_call: TRBJ1-1; clone_size: medium-sized; d_call: .; v_call: TRBV30; cdr3_nt: TGTGCCTGGAGTGGGACTCCCCAGGGGGAAGCTTTCTTT; cdr3_aa: CAWSGTPQGEAFF
j_call: TRBJ1-4; clone_size: many; d_call: .; v_call: TRBV19; cdr3_nt: TGTGCCAGTATCCGCGAACAGGGTGAAAAACTGTTTTTT; cdr3_aa: CASIREQGEKLFF
j_call: TRBJ1-2; clone_size: .; d_call: .; v_call: TRBV30; cdr3_nt: TGTGCCTGGAGTCTGGGTACCTATGGCTACACCTTC; cdr3_aa: CAWSLGTYGYTF
j_call: TRBJ1-1; clone_size: .; d_call: TRBD1; v_call: TRBV11-2; cdr3_nt: TGTGCCAGCAGCTCCCGGACAGGGGCGGACACTGAAGCTTTCTTT; cdr3_aa: CASSSRTGADTEAFF
j_call: TRBJ2-3; clone_size: many; d_call: .; v_call: TRBV10-3; cdr3_nt: TGTGCCATCAGTTCCGACAGTATCAAGGACACAACACCTACAGATACGCAGTATTTT; cdr3_aa: CAISSDSIKDTTPTDTQYF
j_call: TRBJ1-6; clone_size: many; d_call: .; v_call: TRBV3-1; cdr3_nt: TGTGCCAGCAGCCAAGAGATTTATAATTCACCCCTCCACTTT; cdr3_aa: CASSQEIYNSPLHF
j_call: TRBJ2-7; clone_size: .; d_call: .; v_call: TRBV28; cdr3_nt: TGTGCCAGCAATCAGAACTACGAGCAGTACTTC; cdr3_aa: CASNQNYEQYF
j_call: TRBJ2-6; clone_size: medium-sized; d_call: .; v_call: TRBV12-3/TRBV12-4; cdr3_nt: TGTGCCAGCAGTTTATTGATTGGGGCCAACGTCCTGACTTTC; cdr3_aa: CASSLLIGANVLTF
j_call: TRBJ2-2; clone_size: many; d_call: .; v_call: TRBV28; cdr3_nt: TGTGCCAGCAGTTTAGGGGTGATCGGGGAGCTGTTTTTT; cdr3_aa: CASSLGVIGELFF
j_call: TRBJ2-1; clone_size: many; d_call: .; v_call: TRBV5-1; cdr3_nt: TGCGCCAGCAGGAGTGGGGTTAACAATGAGCAGTTCTTC; cdr3_aa: CASRSGVNNEQFF
j_call: TRBJ2-7; clone_size: many; d_call: .; v_call: TRBV5-1; cdr3_nt: TGCGCCAGCAGCTTGAATTTGCGTGAGCAGTACTTC; cdr3_aa: CASSLNLREQYF
j_call: TRBJ1-1; clone_size: many; d_call: .; v_call: TRBV5-1; cdr3_nt: TGCGCCAGCAGCCCGACGGCCGGGAACACTGAAGCTTTCTTT; cdr3_aa: CASSPTAGNTEAFF
j_call: TRBJ2-7; clone_size: few; d_call: .; v_call: TRBV6-1; cdr3_nt: TGTGCCAGCAGACTATCCTGGGGTAACATTGAGCAGTACTTC; cdr3_aa: CASRLSWGNIEQYF
j_call: TRBJ2-1; clone_size: .; d_call: .; v_call: TRBV7-3; cdr3_nt: TGTGCCAGCAGCTTACCGTTCGATTGGGTGAGAGTCCTGTTCTTC; cdr3_aa: CASSLPFDWVRVLFF
j_call: TRBJ2-7; clone_size: few; d_call: TRBD1; v_call: TRBV19; cdr3_nt: TGTGCCAGTAGTATCCAGACAGGGGCCTACGAGCAGTACTTC; cdr3_aa: CASSIQTGAYEQYF
j_call: TRBJ1-2; clone_size: many; d_call: TRBD1; v_call: TRBV15; cdr3_nt: TGTGCCACCAGCTATAAGGGACAGCCCTTTTATGGCTACACCTTC; cdr3_aa: CATSYKGQPFYGYTF
j_call: TRBJ2-7; clone_size: few; d_call: .; v_call: TRBV11-1; cdr3_nt: TGTGCCAGCAGCTTCGGATTCTCCTACGAGCAGTACTTC; cdr3_aa: CASSFGFSYEQYF
j_call: TRBJ1-4; clone_size: many; d_call: TRBD1; v_call: TRBV6-1; cdr3_nt: TGTGCCAGCACTCAAACCGGGACAGGGGGTGAAAAACTGTTTTTT; cdr3_aa: CASTQTGTGGEKLFF
j_call: TRBJ2-7; clone_size: many; d_call: TRBD2; v_call: TRBV9; cdr3_nt: TGTGCCAGCAGCGCGGCCGGGACTAGCAACGACGAGCAGTACTTC; cdr3_aa: CASSAAGTSNDEQYF
j_call: TRBJ2-1; clone_size: many; d_call: .; v_call: TRBV9; cdr3_nt: TGTGCCAGCAGCGCTCCCTTGCCTACCCGCAATGAGCAGTTCTTC; cdr3_aa: CASSAPLPTRNEQFF
j_call: TRBJ2-5; clone_size: .; d_call: .; v_call: TRBV2; cdr3_nt: TGTGCCAGCACCGCGGGGTGGGAGACCCAGTACTTC; cdr3_aa: CASTAGWETQYF
j_call: TRBJ2-1; clone_size: .; d_call: .; v_call: TRBV5-5; cdr3_nt: TGTGCCAGCAGCTTTCGGGGCGACTACTACAATGAGCAGTTCTTC; cdr3_aa: CASSFRGDYYNEQFF
j_call: TRBJ2-7; clone_size: .; d_call: TRBD2; v_call: TRBV18; cdr3_nt: TGTGCCAGCTTTACACCAAGACTAGCGGGACCTACCTACGAGCAGTACTTC; cdr3_aa: CASFTPRLAGPTYEQYF
j_call: TRBJ2-3; clone_size: many; d_call: .; v_call: TRBV14; cdr3_nt: TGTGCCAGCAGCCAAGATGTCAGGGGCACAGATACGCAGTATTTT; cdr3_aa: CASSQDVRGTDTQYF
j_call: TRBJ1-2; clone_size: many; d_call: .; v_call: TRBV6-8; cdr3_nt: TGTGCCAGCAGTCTTGTAAGATGTAACTATGGCTACACCTTC; cdr3_aa: CASSLVRCNYGYTF